This T cell receptor beta chain appears in the sequencing data of a study of blood T cell repertoires in COVID-19. The protocol was immunoSEQ multiplex PCR, while the TCRdb copy is restricted to in-frame clones and leaves out a portion. The data contain about 51,000 clones, 70% to 85% of them singletons. V gave up 8 bases and J gave up 14 bases; unmatched junction bases: 12. This CDR3 comprises 12 residues. The sequencing input was peripheral blood. This sequence joins TRBV12-3 or TRBV12-4 and TRBJ2-3; 8 bases agree with TRBD1. The sequence was collected from a man aged 45-60 years with acute or convalescent COVID-19. CDR3 loop: CASLNRQGIPYF. CDR3 nucleotides: TGTGCCAGCCTGAATAGACAGGGGATTCCGTATTTT.